These 2 T cell receptor beta chains originate from one sample sequenced in a study of identical twins. TCRdb redid the calling of the 5' RACE reads with MiXCR, one entry per CDR3 protein. The data show 500,000 to 600,000 distinct CDR3 sequences, around 20% seen once. The same specimen was also included in a second study, on T cells expressing NK-cell markers.

The specimen was CD4+ T cells sorted from blood. The receptors come from a young woman in good health.

The chain combines TRBV12-3 or TRBV12-4 with TRBJ2-7; a weak D match, TRBD1 (6 bases). Trimming took 8 bases from V and 1 from J, leaving 24 bases between them. The CDR3 totals 17 residues. CDR3 nucleotides: TGTGCCAGCTCCCGACCGCCCGGCAGGGGTGTTTCCTACGAGCAGTACTTC. It encodes CASSRPPGRGVSYEQYF.

V usage is TRBV11-3 and J usage is TRBJ2-5, with D hard to call. This CDR3 has 14 residues. Looked up from germline, CDR1 is SGHNT and CDR2 is YENEEA. V lost 5 bases and J 0 bases, leaving 10 bases between the germline ends. The CDR3 spells CASSPGWNQETQYF. The CDR3 DNA follows: TGTGCCAGCAGCCCCGGATGGAACCAAGAGACCCAGTACTTC.